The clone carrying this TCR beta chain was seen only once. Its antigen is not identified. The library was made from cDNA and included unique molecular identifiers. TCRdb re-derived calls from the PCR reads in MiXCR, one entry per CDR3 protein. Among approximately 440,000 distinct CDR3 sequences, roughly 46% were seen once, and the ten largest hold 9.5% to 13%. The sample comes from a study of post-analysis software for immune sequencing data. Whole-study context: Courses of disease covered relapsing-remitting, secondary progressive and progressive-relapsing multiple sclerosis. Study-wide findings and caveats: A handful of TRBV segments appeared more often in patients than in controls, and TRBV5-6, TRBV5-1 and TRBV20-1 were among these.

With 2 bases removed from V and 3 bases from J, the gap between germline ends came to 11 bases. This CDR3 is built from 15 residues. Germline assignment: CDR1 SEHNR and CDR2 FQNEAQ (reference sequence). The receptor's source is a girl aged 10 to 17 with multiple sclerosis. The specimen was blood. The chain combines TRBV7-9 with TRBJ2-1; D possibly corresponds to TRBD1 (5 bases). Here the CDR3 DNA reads TGTGCCAGCAGCTTATTGGGGCATGTCTACAATGAGCAGTTCTTC. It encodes CASSLLGHVYNEQFF.